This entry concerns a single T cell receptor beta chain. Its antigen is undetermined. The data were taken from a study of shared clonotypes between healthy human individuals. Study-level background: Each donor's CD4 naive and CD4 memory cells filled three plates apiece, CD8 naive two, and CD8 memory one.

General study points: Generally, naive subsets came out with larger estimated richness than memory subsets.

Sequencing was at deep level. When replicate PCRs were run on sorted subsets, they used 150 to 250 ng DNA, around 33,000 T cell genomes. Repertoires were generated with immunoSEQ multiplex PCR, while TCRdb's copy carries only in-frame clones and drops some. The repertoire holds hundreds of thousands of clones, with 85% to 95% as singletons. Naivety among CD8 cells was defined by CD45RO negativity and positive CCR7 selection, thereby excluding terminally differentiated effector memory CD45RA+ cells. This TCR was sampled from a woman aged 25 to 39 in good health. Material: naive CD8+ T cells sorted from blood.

The CDR3 region has the DNA TGTGCCAGCAGCTCCACTTTACCGGGACTAGCGGAGCTCAAGCGTTACTTC. It is translated as CASSSTLPGLAELKRYF. The chain recombines TRBV7-9 with TRBJ2-7, with 11 positions matching TRBD2. The CDR3 runs 17 residues. Germline V gene sequence: CDR1 SEHNR, CDR2 FQNEAQ (reference sequence). The J segment lost 13 bases and the V segment lost 4 bases, leaving 21 bases of the junction unmatched. The whole variable domain, remainder taken from reference TRBV7-9 and TRBJ2-7, is DTGVSQNPRHKITKRGQNVTFRCDPISEHNRLYWYRQTLGQGPEFLTYFQNEAQLEKSRLLSDRFSAERPKGSFSTLEIQRTEQGDSAMYLCASSSTLPGLAELKRYFGPGTRLTVT.